These T cell receptor beta chains were read from a single sample in a study of human T cells and chemical hapten exposure. TCRdb re-called the RACE reads through MiXCR, storing one row per CDR3 protein. This table has some 250,000 distinct CDR3 sequences, roughly 7.4% appearing once. Material: whole blood, obtained in connection with sensitization to the hapten diphenylcyclopropenone (DPC). The receptors shown here come from a man aged 18-30 years with alopecia areata. Some clones in this sample may be carry-over from other donors' samples. The CDR3 runs from the conserved cysteine through the conserved F or W. The D gene is left open where the match is weak. The size field is filled for only some rows; it gives once, few, many or a size class.

V	size	J	D	DNA	CDR3
TRBV5-1	few	TRBJ1-1	TRBD1	TGCGCCAGCAGCTTGCCCCAGGGGGTGACGAACACTGAAGCTTTCTTT	CASSLPQGVTNTEAFF
TRBV5-1	NA	TRBJ1-1	NA	TGCGCCAGCAAGGGGGGTAGCGCCACTGAAGCTTTCTTT	CASKGGSATEAFF
TRBV29-1	many	TRBJ2-2	TRBD2	TGCAGCGTGACTGCTAATGTAGCGGGGGAGTACACCGGGGAGCTGTTTTTT	CSVTANVAGEYTGELFF
TRBV3-2	NA	TRBJ2-2	NA	TGTGCCAGCAGCCAAAAGGGACCACCGAACACCGGGGAGCTGTTTTTT	CASSQKGPPNTGELFF
TRBV12-3/TRBV12-4	many	TRBJ1-5	NA	TGTGCCAGCAGGTACACAAATCAGCCCCAGCATTTT	CASRYTNQPQHF
TRBV3-1	few	TRBJ1-6	NA	TGTGCCAGCAGGCGTGGGGGAGGGCGAACCGATTCACCCCTCCACTTT	CASRRGGGRTDSPLHF
TRBV6-2/TRBV6-3	few	TRBJ1-1	TRBD1	TGTGCCAGCAATAGACAGGGGAACACTGAAGCTTTCTTT	CASNRQGNTEAFF
TRBV27	few	TRBJ1-6	NA	TGTGCCAGCAGTTCCAGGGCATGGTCCTATAATTCACCCCTCCACTTT	CASSSRAWSYNSPLHF
TRBV7-2	NA	TRBJ2-3	NA	TGTGCCAGCAGCTTAGTGCGGGACGGCACAGATACGCAGTATTTT	CASSLVRDGTDTQYF
TRBV12-3/TRBV12-4	few	TRBJ1-5	NA	TGTGCCAGCAGTTTTTACCGGGCCTCTAGCAATCAGCCCCAGCATTTT	CASSFYRASSNQPQHF
TRBV4-3	NA	TRBJ2-4	NA	TGCGCCAGCAGCCAAGATTATGGGAATAGGGGTAACATTCAGTACTTC	CASSQDYGNRGNIQYF
TRBV11-2	NA	TRBJ1-1	NA	TGTGCCAGCAGCTACACAGAGAACACTGAAGCTTTCTTT	CASSYTENTEAFF
TRBV11-2	few	TRBJ1-2	NA	TGTGCCAGCAGCTTAGATTTTGGGACGTACTATGGCTACACCTTC	CASSLDFGTYYGYTF
TRBV29-1	many	TRBJ1-1	NA	TGCAGCGGGGCGGGATGGGACGGGACAAACACTGAAGCTTTCTTT	CSGAGWDGTNTEAFF
TRBV6-2/TRBV6-3	few	TRBJ1-6	NA	TGTGCCAGCCTTCTGGGAGGTAATTCACCCCTCCACTTT	CASLLGGNSPLHF
TRBV4-3	many	TRBJ1-2	NA	TGCGCCAGCAGCCAAGACAGGCATACCTATGGCTACACCTTC	CASSQDRHTYGYTF
TRBV10-3	NA	TRBJ1-5	NA	TGTGCCATCAGTGCCACTCCAGGGGAAGCACAGCCCCAGCATTTT	CAISATPGEAQPQHF